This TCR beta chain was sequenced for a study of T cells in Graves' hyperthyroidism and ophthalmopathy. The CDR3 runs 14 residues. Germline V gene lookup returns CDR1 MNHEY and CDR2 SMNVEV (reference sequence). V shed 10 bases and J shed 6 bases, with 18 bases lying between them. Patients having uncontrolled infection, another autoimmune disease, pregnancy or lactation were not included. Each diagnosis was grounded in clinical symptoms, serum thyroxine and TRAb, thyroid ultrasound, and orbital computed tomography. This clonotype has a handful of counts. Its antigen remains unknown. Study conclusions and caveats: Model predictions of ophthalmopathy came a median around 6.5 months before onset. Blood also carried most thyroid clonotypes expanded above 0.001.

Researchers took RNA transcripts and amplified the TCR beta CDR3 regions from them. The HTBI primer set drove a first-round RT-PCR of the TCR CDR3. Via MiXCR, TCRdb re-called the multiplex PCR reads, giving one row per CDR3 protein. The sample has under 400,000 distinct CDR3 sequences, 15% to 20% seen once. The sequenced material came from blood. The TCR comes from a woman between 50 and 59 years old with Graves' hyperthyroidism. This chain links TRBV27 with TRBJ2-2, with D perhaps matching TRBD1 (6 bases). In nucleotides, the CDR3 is TGTGCCACTGACAGGATTTGGGGTGCCGGGGAGCTGTTTTTT. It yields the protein CATDRIWGAGELFF.